The 6 T cell receptor beta chains below all came from one sample that was sequenced in a study of Ad26.COV2.S vaccination and SARS-CoV-2 variants. Measured with immunoSEQ multiplex PCR; TCRdb has only the in-frame clones, and not every one. The sample consists of about 330,000 clones, 90% of them appearing once. Treatment reported: some 20 received Ad26.COV2.S at low or high dose, single or two shots; 5 received placebo; per-sample allocation not given. After the first vaccine or placebo injection, samples were drawn on day 63. The sample was peripheral blood, taken in a trial of Ad26.COV2.S vaccine versus placebo. The receptors derive from a person aged 18-65 years who received the Ad26.COV2.S COVID-19 vaccine or a placebo.

V and J are TRBV7-2 and TRBJ2-1, with D possibly being TRBD2 (5 bases). This CDR3 spans 14 amino acids. CDR1 and CDR2 (germline): SGHTA, FQGNSA. V lost 5 bases, J lost 1 base, and 9 bases lay in between. CDR3 in DNA: TGTGCCAGCAGCCCTTCGGGATCCTACAATGAGCAGTTCTTC. Amino acids: CASSPSGSYNEQFF. The full variable domain, completed using reference TRBV7-2 and TRBJ2-1, is GAGVSQSPSNKVTEKGKDVELRCDPISGHTALYWYRQSLGQGLEFLIYFQGNSAPDKSGLPSDRFSAERTGGSVSTLTIQRTQQEDSAVYLCASSPSGSYNEQFFGPGTRLTVL.

The chain carries TRBV7-9 and TRBJ2-1; 8 nucleotides align to TRBD2. Germline V gene lookup returns CDR1 SEHNR and CDR2 FQNEAQ (reference sequence). There are 15 residues in the CDR3. V was pared by 4 bases and J by 8 bases, with 10 bases of the junction left unmatched. CDR3 DNA: TGTGCCAGCAGCTCCGTAGCGGGATCTAACGATGAGCAGTTCTTC. This translates into CASSSVAGSNDEQFF.

The chain combines TRBV7-2 with TRBJ2-7, with 9 bases lining up with TRBD1. The CDR3 spans 14 residues. CDR1 and CDR2 from the germline V gene are SGHTA and FQGNSA. J lost 4 bases, V lost 5 bases, and 6 bases had no gene match. CDR3 coding DNA: TGTGCCAGCAGCCCGGACAGGGGTCTTTACGAGCAGTACTTC. The encoded protein is CASSPDRGLYEQYF.

This sequence joins TRBV6-4 and TRBJ2-5, with 9 bases matching TRBD1. Looked up from germline, CDR1 is MRHNA and CDR2 is SNTAGT. The CDR3 is made up of 16 amino acids. V lost 2 bases, J lost 4 bases, and 8 bases stayed unmatched. Written as DNA, the CDR3 is TGTGCCAGCAGTGACCCGCCGGGACAGGGAGGAGAGACCCAGTACTTC. It codes for CASSDPPGQGGETQYF.

The chain carries TRBV11-3 and TRBJ1-1; D gene unclear. The germline V gene encodes CDR1 SGHNT and CDR2 YENEEA. This CDR3 contains 15 residues. Trimming shortened V by 10 bases and J by 0 bases, and 18 bases separated the two germline ends. The CDR3 DNA reads TGTGCCACCCATGTAGGTGGACCCATGAACACTGAAGCTTTCTTT. It translates to CATHVGGPMNTEAFF.

This chain joins TRBV13 and TRBJ1-3; 7 bases agree with TRBD1. The V and J ends lost 4 bases and 0 bases, in that order; junction bases with no gene match: 12. The CDR3 consists of 18 residues. Germline CDR1 is PRHDT and CDR2 is FYEKMQ (reference sequence). CDR3 sequence (DNA): TGTGCCAGCAGCTCGATTAAACGACAGGGCTCCTCTGGAAACACCATATATTTT. This gives the protein CASSSIKRQGSSGNTIYF.